This is a list of T cell receptor beta chains from one sample in a study of T cell changes during pregnancy in multiple sclerosis. Only in-frame clones appear in the TCRdb table, and some are missing; sequencing was by immunoSEQ multiplex PCR. The sample holds 50,000 to 65,000 clones, 88% seen once. The material sequenced was CD4+ T cells from peripheral blood mononuclear cells, taken in the third trimester of pregnancy. Every receptor here comes from a female donor with multiple sclerosis, enrolled in a pregnancy study. Both conserved end residues are part of each CDR3. D genes are given only for firm matches. Clone size, where shown, is once, few, many, or a class for clones that have expanded.

. | TRBJ1-5 | TRBV27 | . | TGTGCCAGCAGCTCCTCGGTGAGCGGTTACAATCAGCCCCAGCATTTT | CASSSSVSGYNQPQHF
. | TRBJ1-2 | TRBV4-3 | . | TGCGCCAGCAGCCATGAGCGGGTTAACTATGGCTACACCTTC | CASSHERVNYGYTF
. | TRBJ1-6 | TRBV7-2 | TRBD1 | TGTGCCAGCAGCTTAGACAGGGGGAATTCACCCCTCCACTTT | CASSLDRGNSPLHF
. | TRBJ2-1 | TRBV6-5 | TRBD1 | TGTGCCAGCAGCCCCGGACAGGGATCCAATGAGCAGTTCTTC | CASSPGQGSNEQFF
. | TRBJ2-3 | TRBV4-3 | TRBD1 | TGCGCCAGCAGCTATCGACAGGGGGCTGTAGATACGCAGTATTTT | CASSYRQGAVDTQYF
. | TRBJ1-5 | TRBV19 | TRBD1 | TGTGCCAGTAGTGGGCAGGGGGGAAATCAGCCCCAGCATTTT | CASSGQGGNQPQHF
. | TRBJ2-5 | TRBV5-8 | TRBD1 | TGTGCCAGCAGCAAGGGGGCTGCGGAAGAGACCCAGTACTTC | CASSKGAAEETQYF
. | TRBJ1-5 | TRBV6-1 | TRBD1 | TGTGCCAGCAGCTTTGACAGGGGAGGGCAGCCCCAGCATTTT | CASSFDRGGQPQHF
. | TRBJ2-2 | TRBV5-1 | TRBD2 | TGCGCCAGCAGCTTCCAGGGAGGGGACACCGGGGAGCTGTTTTTT | CASSFQGGDTGELFF
. | TRBJ2-7 | TRBV29-1 | . | TGCAGCGTTGACCTTAGCGGCGACTCCTACGAGCAGTACTTC | CSVDLSGDSYEQYF
. | TRBJ1-4 | TRBV30 | . | TGTGCCTGGAGTGTGGGCGGGTTTGCAACTAATGAAAAACTGTTTTTT | CAWSVGGFATNEKLFF
. | TRBJ2-6 | TRBV27 | . | TGTGCCAGCAGTCTAAGACAGACTTTCCTCTCTGGGGCCAACGTCCTGACTTTC | CASSLRQTFLSGANVLTF
. | TRBJ1-2 | TRBV7-2 | TRBD1 | TGTGCCAGCAGCCCCGGACCGGACAGGGTGCCTGGCTACACCTTC | CASSPGPDRVPGYTF
. | TRBJ2-7 | TRBV18 | TRBD1 | TGTGCCAGCTCACCATTTACTGAAGGACAGGGAAACTTC | CASSPFTEGQGNF
. | TRBJ2-5 | TRBV6-6 | TRBD1 | TGTGCCAGCAGGGAAACAGGGGGACCTCAAGAGACCCAGTACTTC | CASRETGGPQETQYF
. | TRBJ2-7 | TRBV6-5 | TRBD2 | TGTGCTAGTTGGCGGGAGGCTCCCTACGAGCAGTACTTC | CASWREAPYEQYF
. | TRBJ2-1 | TRBV19 | TRBD2 | TGTGCCAGTAGTACGGGACTAGCGGGGAAGGGCGAGCAGTTCTTC | CASSTGLAGKGEQFF
. | TRBJ2-7 | TRBV27 | . | TGTGCCAGCAGTTTATCGGGAGTCACGGTCTACGAGCAGTACTTC | CASSLSGVTVYEQYF
. | TRBJ2-7 | TRBV19 | TRBD2 | TGTGCCAGTAGTACTTCGGGGGGACGCCGCTACGAGCAGTACTTC | CASSTSGGRRYEQYF
many | TRBJ2-1 | TRBV10-1 | TRBD2 | TGCGCCAGCCAAGGGACTAGCGGGAGCTACAATGAGCAGTTCTTC | CASQGTSGSYNEQFF
. | TRBJ2-3 | TRBV18 | . | TGTGCCAGCTCACCAGCTAGCGCCAATACGCAGTATTTT | CASSPASANTQYF
. | TRBJ1-5 | TRBV7-9 | . | TGTGCCAGCAGCCTAGGACAGTCCGACCAGCCCCAGCATTTT | CASSLGQSDQPQHF
. | TRBJ1-5 | TRBV4-2 | . | TGTGCCAGCAGCCAAGAACCCTATAGCAATCAGCCCCAGCATTTT | CASSQEPYSNQPQHF
. | TRBJ2-7 | TRBV7-2 | . | TGTGCCAGCAGCTTAGGAGGATTGAACTCCTACGAGCAGTACTTC | CASSLGGLNSYEQYF
once | TRBJ1-4 | TRBV5-1 | . | TGCGCCAGCAGCACGGCGACTGAAGAGCGGGAAAAACTGTTTTTT | CASSTATEEREKLFF
. | TRBJ1-5 | TRBV29-1 | . | TGCAGCGTCCGCGGCGCAGGGGTAGATCAGCCCCAGCATTTT | CSVRGAGVDQPQHF
few | TRBJ1-1 | TRBV7-9 | . | TGTGCCAGCAGCTTTATCCTGCAGGGCGAAGCTTTCTTT | CASSFILQGEAFF
. | TRBJ2-3 | TRBV11-2 | . | TGTGCCAGCAGCACCCTAGGGACTAGCACAGATACGCAGTATTTT | CASSTLGTSTDTQYF
few | TRBJ1-6 | TRBV5-1 | . | TGCGCCAGCAGCTTGGGCAGGGTAGGATCACCCCTCCACTTT | CASSLGRVGSPLHF
once | TRBJ1-2 | TRBV5-1 | TRBD1 | TGCGCCAGCAGCCGGGACAGGGACTATGGCTACACCTTC | CASSRDRDYGYTF
. | TRBJ2-5 | TRBV29-1 | TRBD1 | TGCAGCGTTGAACTGGGACAGGGTCCGGAGACCCAGTACTTC | CSVELGQGPETQYF
. | TRBJ2-3 | TRBV6-5 | TRBD1 | TGTGCCAGCCGGACAGGAGTAAACACAGATACGCAGTATTTT | CASRTGVNTDTQYF
. | TRBJ2-3 | TRBV11-2 | TRBD2 | TGTGCCAGCAGCTCCCAGGGGACTAGCGGCACAGATACGCAGTATTTT | CASSSQGTSGTDTQYF
. | TRBJ2-3 | TRBV18 | . | TGTGCCAGCTCAACCCAGGATACGCAGTATTTT | CASSTQDTQYF
. | TRBJ2-3 | TRBV4-2 | TRBD2 | TGTGCCAGCAGCCTCCCCGGGACTAGCGGGTTCGCAGATACGCAGTATTTT | CASSLPGTSGFADTQYF
. | TRBJ2-7 | TRBV6-1 | TRBD1 | TGTGCCAGCAGACGCACAGGGGTCCCCTACGAGCAGTACTTC | CASRRTGVPYEQYF
. | TRBJ2-1 | TRBV25-1 | TRBD2 | TGTGCCAGCAGTGAGGGAGCGGGGGGGCCCCGTGGGGAGCAGTTCTTC | CASSEGAGGPRGEQFF
once | TRBJ2-1 | TRBV29-1 | TRBD2 | TGCAGCGTTGGGCTAGCGGGAGTTTCGCAGTTCTTC | CSVGLAGVSQFF
. | TRBJ1-2 | TRBV6-5 | TRBD1 | TGTGCCAGCAGGTCACGACAGGGGGCGCGGGGCTACACCTTC | CASRSRQGARGYTF